Each of the 10 T cell receptor beta chains below was sequenced from the same sample in a study of blood T cell repertoires in COVID-19. Clones were read by immunoSEQ multiplex PCR, and TCRdb kept only the in-frame ones, dropping some. The sample has about 380,000 clones; 88% are singletons. Sequencing was performed on PBMCs or T cells enriched from blood (not recorded which). The receptors here all came from a woman aged 18-35 years who had recovered from COVID-19.

This chain connects TRBV30 to TRBJ1-3, with D tentatively TRBD1 (5 bases). CDR3 length equals 13 residues. Germline V CDR1 and CDR2: GTSNPN, SVGIG (reference sequence). The V gene lost 8 bases and the J gene lost 2 bases, with 13 bases spanning the gap. This CDR3 is CAGEARAGNTIYF. CDR3 bases: TGTGCCGGGGAGGCCAGGGCTGGAAACACCATATATTTT.

J is TRBJ2-7 and V is TRBV27, with 7 bases identical to TRBD2. The germline CDR1 and CDR2 sequences are MNHEY and SMNVEV (reference sequence). The CDR3 loop spans 15 amino acids. V was clipped by 5 bases and J by 3 bases; unmatched bases: 10. Here the CDR3 reads CASSLETGTIYEQYF. The CDR3 DNA is TGTGCCAGCAGTCTCGAAACTGGGACTATCTACGAGCAGTACTTC.

This sequence joins TRBV25-1 and TRBJ2-1; no definite D call. Germline V gives CDR1 MGHDK, CDR2 SYGVNS. The CDR3 sequence is 14 residues long. V lost 3 bases and J lost 4, with 10 bases in between. The CDR3 DNA follows: TGTGCCAGCAGTGATTCGACACGTTACAATGAGCAGTTCTTC. This sequence encodes CASSDSTRYNEQFF.

The rearrangement links TRBV11-2 to TRBJ2-7; TRBD1 matches 9 bases. Germline loops: CDR1 SGHAT, CDR2 FQNNGV. V dropped 5 bases and J dropped 2; count of bases not matched to a gene: 7. There are 15 residues in the CDR3. The CDR3 region is CASSEGTGSAYEQYF. CDR3 bases: TGTGCCAGCAGCGAAGGGACAGGGTCAGCCTACGAGCAGTACTTC.

This clone was counted between two and nine times. CDR3 nucleotides: TGTGCCAGCTCACGGACAGGGGATAACTATGGCTACACCTTC. This codes for CASSRTGDNYGYTF. The chain employs TRBV18 and TRBJ1-2, with TRBD1 matching over 9 bases. J lost 1 base, V lost 4 bases, and 1 base had no gene match. The CDR3 has 14 residues. CDR1 is KGHSH and CDR2 is LQKENI in the germline V gene.

The chain combines TRBV5-6 with TRBJ1-2; 7 bases map to TRBD1. CDR3 length: 14 residues. Trimming removed 0 bases from V and 4 bases from J; junction bases left unmatched: 3. Per germline, CDR1 SGHDT and CDR2 YYEEEE. Written as DNA, the CDR3 is TGTGCCAGCAGCTTGGCCCGACAGGGCTATGGCTACACCTTC. It is translated as CASSLARQGYGYTF.

This sequence joins TRBV19 and TRBJ1-5; D ambiguous. The CDR3 spans 16 residues. Germline CDR1 and CDR2: LNHDA and SQIVND (reference sequence). Deletions cut 3 bases from V and 0 bases from J, with 12 bases between. The CDR3 loop reads CASSIVEFNSNQPQHF. The DNA of the CDR3 is TGTGCCAGTAGTATCGTGGAGTTTAATAGCAATCAGCCCCAGCATTTT.

The gene calls are TRBV19 and TRBJ2-7, with D uncertain. Trimming stripped 2 bases from V and 4 bases from J, with 9 bases between. CDR1 LNHDA and CDR2 SQIVND come from the germline V gene (reference sequence). The CDR3 sequence is 13 residues long. This CDR3 reads CASSISLTYEQYF. CDR3 sequence (DNA): TGTGCCAGTAGTATATCGCTGACTTACGAGCAGTACTTC.

The chain uses TRBV3-1 (or the pseudogene TRBV3-2) and TRBJ2-3; 11 bases align to TRBD1. Germline loops: CDR1 LGHDT, CDR2 YNNKEL (reference sequence). The CDR3 length is 15 residues. The junction had 2 bases not matched to a gene; V was cut back by 3 bases and J by 3 bases. The CDR3 region is CASSHGDRGTDTQYF. In DNA form, the CDR3 reads TGTGCCAGCAGCCATGGGGACAGGGGGACAGATACGCAGTATTTT.

The chain employs TRBV12-2 and TRBJ1-3; the DNA was not compared with TRBD1, the D call given in the table. TRBV12-2 is an annotated pseudogene. The CDR3 consists of 16 residues. The CDR3 bases are TGTGCAAGTCGCTCGGGCAGGGGGCTGACGGGAAACACCATATATTTT. Translating gives CASRSGRGLTGNTIYF.